What follows are 30 T cell receptor beta chains derived from one specimen sequenced in a study of cytomegalovirus exposure and HLA in healthy donors. Vbeta (60) and Jbeta (13) primers were used in the PCR. Sequenced by immunoSEQ multiplex PCR; TCRdb stores in-frame clones only, minus some. The data show approximately 110,000 clones, over 80% seen once. Sequencing was done on a sample of PBMCs. These receptor sequences come from a middle-aged man in good health and CMV-seronegative.

The chain has TRBV5-6 and TRBJ1-5; 7 bases line up with TRBD1. Germline values: CDR1 SGHDT, CDR2 YYEEEE. The trim removed 2 bases at V and 6 bases at J, leaving 5 bases unmatched. The CDR3 runs 14 residues. Here the CDR3 DNA reads TGTGCCAGCAGCTTAGACAGGGAATCTCAGCCCCAGCATTTT. Its protein is CASSLDRESQPQHF.

The V gene is TRBV23-1, the J gene TRBJ2-7, with TRBD1 as a possible D gene (6 bases). TRBV23-1 is an open reading frame, and its role is uncertain. The CDR3 has 14 residues. V dropped 7 bases and J dropped 7 bases, with 20 bases sitting between them. CDR3 residues: CASTRDIPRGEQYF. As DNA, the CDR3 is TGCGCCAGCACTCGGGACATCCCCCGAGGAGAGCAGTACTTC.

The chain employs TRBV6-1 and TRBJ2-5; D unclear. In germline, CDR1 is MNHNS, CDR2 SASEGT. There are 15 residues in the CDR3. V was cut by 3 bases and J by 4 bases, with 15 bases left in between. CDR3 amino acids: CASSERQVGAETQYF. DNA of the CDR3: TGTGCCAGCAGTGAGCGTCAGGTTGGTGCAGAGACCCAGTACTTC.

The rearrangement joins TRBV4-3 to TRBJ2-3; TRBD2 agrees at 7 bases. V lost 1 base to trimming and J lost 6 bases; unmatched junction nucleotides: 10. The CDR3 is 16 amino acids. Germline CDR1 LGHNA, CDR2 YSLEER. Here the CDR3 reads CASSQGGGLGLDTQYF. CDR3 nucleotides: TGCGCCAGCAGCCAAGGGGGAGGGCTAGGGTTGGATACGCAGTATTTT.

This chain joins TRBV21-1 and TRBJ2-7; the table assigns TRBD2, which was not confirmed against the DNA. TRBV21-1 is a recognized pseudogene. This CDR3 spans 15 amino acids. This chain's CDR3 is CASSKGLAGDYEQYF. The DNA for the CDR3 is TGTGCCAGCAGCAAAGGACTAGCGGGAGATTACGAGCAGTACTTC.

This clone was detected a few times. The V call is TRBV6-1, the J call TRBJ1-1; D is ambiguous. The CDR3 extends over 14 amino acids. Per germline, CDR1 MNHNS and CDR2 SASEGT. Between the trimmed V and J ends, which lost 11 bases and 2 bases, there was a span of 18 bases. CDR3 nucleotide sequence: TGTGCCGCATCAGTGCACAGTCGTAACACTGAAGCTTTCTTT. It encodes CAASVHSRNTEAFF.

The chain has TRBV7-9 and TRBJ2-3; TRBD2 matches 10 bases. J was trimmed by 0 bases and V by 5 bases; bases with no gene match: 8. This CDR3 has 17 residues. Germline loops: CDR1 SEHNR, CDR2 FQNEAQ (reference sequence). CDR3 DNA: TGTGCCAGCAGCCGGCTAGCGGGAGAGGGGAGCACAGATACGCAGTATTTT. Translation: CASSRLAGEGSTDTQYF.

This clone was counted only a few times. Here the CDR3 reads CATSTPGQGGQPQHF. The CDR3 nucleotides are TGTGCCACCAGCACCCCGGGACAGGGTGGTCAGCCCCAGCATTTT. The chain is built from TRBV15 and TRBJ1-5, with 9 bases identical to TRBD1. The germline gives CDR1 LNHNV, CDR2 YYDKDF (reference sequence). J gave up 6 bases and V 4 bases, and 7 bases lay outside the gene matches. There are 15 residues in the CDR3.

This chain connects TRBV11-2 to TRBJ1-1; D uncertain. This CDR3 has 16 amino acids. V was trimmed by 0 bases and J by 2 bases, leaving 13 bases between them. Germline-derived CDR1 and CDR2 are SGHAT and FQNNGV. The CDR3 sequence is CASSLDLSPLNTEAFF. As DNA, the CDR3 is TGTGCCAGCAGCTTAGATCTGAGTCCCCTTAACACTGAAGCTTTCTTT. Based on the CDR3 plus reference TRBV11-2 and TRBJ1-1, the full variable domain is EAGVAQSPRYKIIEKRQSVAFWCNPISGHATLYWYQQILGQGPKLLIQFQNNGVVDDSQLPKDRFSAERLKGVDSTLKIQPAKLEDSAVYLCASSLDLSPLNTEAFFGQGTRLTVV.

The rearrangement uses TRBV9 and TRBJ2-3, with D possibly matching TRBD2 (7 bases). Germline loops: CDR1 SGDLS, CDR2 YYNGEE. V was clipped by 2 bases and J by 5 bases, with 18 bases between them. The CDR3 sequence is 16 residues long. The CDR3 here is CASSVGGGPRIDTQYF. CDR3 nucleotide sequence: TGTGCCAGCAGCGTTGGGGGGGGGCCCCGTATAGATACGCAGTATTTT. Together with reference TRBV9 and TRBJ2-3, the CDR3 gives the full variable domain: DSGVTQTPKHLITATGQRVTLRCSPRSGDLSVYWYQQSLDQGLQFLIQYYNGEERAKGNILERFSAQQFPDLHSELNLSSLELGDSALYFCASSVGGGPRIDTQYFGPGTRLTVL.

V and J are TRBV28 and TRBJ1-5; 9 nucleotides match TRBD1. CDR3 size: 16 residues. After removal of 4 bases from V and 4 bases from J, the junction contained 8 bases not matched to a gene. Germline V lookup: CDR1 MDHEN, CDR2 SYDVKM. CDR3 in amino acids: CASSSPPGQGNQPQHF. The CDR3 region has the DNA TGTGCCAGCAGTTCACCCCCAGGACAGGGGAATCAGCCCCAGCATTTT.

The CDR3 protein is CASSLAGREGEQYF. In DNA form, the CDR3 reads TGTGCCAGCAGCTTAGCCGGGCGGGAGGGCGAGCAGTACTTC. The chain couples TRBV7-9 to TRBJ2-7; 9 nucleotides match TRBD2. V trimming: 0 bases; J trimming: 6 bases; junction bases outside the gene matches: 3. The CDR3 has 14 amino acids. Germline V CDR1 and CDR2: SEHNR, FQNEAQ (reference sequence).

This clone was recorded a few times. V is TRBV27 and J is TRBJ2-5, with D perhaps matching TRBD1 (7 bases). The germline CDR1 and CDR2 sequences are MNHEY and SMNVEV (reference sequence). The CDR3 covers 16 residues. The ends were cut back, 8 bases at V and 2 bases at J, with 21 bases in the middle. DNA of the CDR3: TGTGCCAGCGGGCCACAGGGGTACGGAGGGCAAGAGACCCAGTACTTC. It specifies CASGPQGYGGQETQYF.

The chain carries TRBV28 and TRBJ1-2; TRBD1 matches 8 bases. The junction had 19 bases not matched to a gene; V was cut back by 5 bases and J by 8 bases. The CDR3 extends over 17 amino acids. The V gene's germline CDR1 is MDHEN and CDR2 SYDVKM. CDR3 loop: CASSPATGTGLGRGYTF. For the CDR3, the DNA is TGTGCCAGCAGTCCCGCCACCGGGACAGGTCTAGGACGAGGCTACACCTTC.

The rearrangement links TRBV27 to TRBJ2-3, with D possibly being TRBD2 (5 bases). V was pared by 2 bases and J by 0 bases, with 6 bases between. The CDR3 sequence is 14 residues long. Germline CDR1 is MNHEY and CDR2 is SMNVEV (reference sequence). The CDR3, as DNA: TGTGCCAGCAGTTTAGGACTTAGCACAGATACGCAGTATTTT. Translating it yields CASSLGLSTDTQYF.

This chain's CDR3 is CASSLGEGDTDTQYF. The CDR3 nucleotides are TGTGCCAGCAGCTTGGGGGAGGGCGACACAGATACGCAGTATTTT. The chain combines TRBV5-8 with TRBJ2-3; TRBD2 agrees at 7 bases. After removal of 0 bases from V and 2 bases from J, the junction contained 3 bases not matched to a gene. CDR3 length: 15 amino acids. Germline-derived CDR1 and CDR2 are SGHTS and YDEGEE.

A word on this clone: Other DNA sequences in the sample encode the same CDR3. This chain connects TRBV27 to TRBJ2-1, with D possibly TRBD2 on 5 matching bases. The CDR3 sequence is 14 residues long. Between the trimmed V and J ends, which lost 6 bases and 8 bases, there was a span of 17 bases. CDR1 is MNHEY and CDR2 is SMNVEV in the germline V gene (reference sequence). The CDR3 loop reads CASSPGLAADEQFF. CDR3 in DNA: TGTGCCAGCAGCCCGGGCCTAGCTGCGGATGAGCAGTTCTTC.

V gene TRBV2 combines with J gene TRBJ1-4; no reliable D call. CDR1 SNHLY and CDR2 FYNNEI come from the germline V gene. Trimming removed 3 bases from V and 3 bases from J, with 11 bases in between. This CDR3 comprises 15 residues. The CDR3 region is CASSDRSFANEKLFF. The CDR3 DNA sequence: TGTGCCAGCAGTGATAGATCTTTTGCTAATGAAAAACTGTTTTTT.

This sequence joins TRBV4-1 and TRBJ2-7; TRBD1 matches at 9 bases. This CDR3 contains 15 residues. The germline V gene encodes CDR1 MGHRA and CDR2 YSYEKL. V trimming: 1 base; J trimming: 4 bases; junction bases outside the gene matches: 5. The DNA for the CDR3 is TGCGCCAGCAGCCAAGTGGACAGGGGCGGTTACGAGCAGTACTTC. It encodes CASSQVDRGGYEQYF.

The chain recombines TRBV6-6 with TRBJ1-5, with a tentative D call TRBD1 (6 bases). The germline V gene has CDR1 MNHNY and CDR2 SVGAGI (reference sequence). There are 16 residues in the CDR3. V lost 6 bases, J lost 0 bases, and 15 bases lay in between. CDR3 in amino acids: CASSPGEGDSNQPQHF. The CDR3 bases are TGTGCCAGCAGCCCAGGGGAGGGGGATAGCAATCAGCCCCAGCATTTT.

This clone has just one count. The chain combines TRBV6-1 with TRBJ1-2; the match to TRBD1 covers 8 bases. V shed 3 bases, J shed 4 bases, and the junction held 7 bases outside the gene matches. The CDR3 loop spans 15 amino acids. Germline V CDR1 and CDR2: MNHNS, SASEGT. CDR3 protein: CASSERDRKGYGYTF. The CDR3 DNA reads as TGTGCCAGCAGTGAGCGGGACAGGAAGGGCTATGGCTACACCTTC.

The genes are TRBV19 and TRBJ2-5; D not certain. Trimming removed 10 bases from V and 5 bases from J, with 17 bases in between. The CDR3 length is 13 residues. Germline CDR1 is LNHDA and CDR2 is SQIVND (reference sequence). The CDR3 protein is CATRSPVEETQYF. DNA for the CDR3: TGTGCCACCCGTAGCCCAGTGGAGGAGACCCAGTACTTC. Full variable domain (remainder filled in from reference TRBV19 and TRBJ2-5): DGGITQSPKYLFRKEGQNVTLSCEQNLNHDAMYWYRQDPGQGLRLIYYSQIVNDFQKGDIAEGYSVSREKKESFPLTVTSAQKNPTAFYLCATRSPVEETQYFGPGTRLLVL.

J is TRBJ1-1 and V is TRBV4-3, with 7 bases lining up with TRBD1. Germline V lookup: CDR1 LGHNA, CDR2 YSLEER. The CDR3 spans 15 residues. V lost 1 base to trimming and J lost 7 bases; unmatched junction nucleotides: 9. In nucleotides, the CDR3 is TGCGCCAGCAGCCAAGGAGGGACAGTGAGGGGTGAAGCTTTCTTT. It specifies CASSQGGTVRGEAFF.

J is TRBJ1-1 and V is TRBV30, with D perhaps matching TRBD1 (5 bases). Trimming shortened V by 0 bases and J by 4 bases, and 24 bases separated the two germline ends. Germline-derived CDR1 and CDR2 are GTSNPN and SVGIG (reference sequence). This CDR3 is built from 18 residues. The CDR3 is CAWSVPTPGLRQPTEAFF. In DNA, the CDR3 is TGTGCCTGGAGTGTCCCAACCCCGGGACTCCGTCAACCCACTGAAGCTTTCTTT.

The chain has TRBV28 and TRBJ1-2, with TRBD1 identical over 9 bases. The CDR3 spans 12 residues. After removal of 5 bases from V and 6 bases from J, the junction contained 1 base not matched to a gene. Germline CDR1 MDHEN, CDR2 SYDVKM. This CDR3 reads CASSRTGDGYTF. CDR3 sequence (DNA): TGTGCCAGCAGTAGGACAGGGGATGGCTACACCTTC.

The CDR3 is CASSLGPSSGVPDTQYF. The CDR3 DNA sequence: TGCGCCAGCAGCTTGGGCCCCTCTAGCGGGGTCCCGGATACGCAGTATTTT. The rearrangement links TRBV5-1 to TRBJ2-3, with 9 bases lining up with TRBD2. The CDR3 is 17 residues long. Germline lookup yields CDR1 SGHRS and CDR2 YFSETQ. J gave up 6 bases and V 0 bases, and 11 bases lay outside the gene matches.

The gene calls are TRBV6-5 and TRBJ1-5, with TRBD1 matching 7 bases. Unmatched junction bases numbered 8, after V lost 5 bases and J lost 4 bases. Germline values: CDR1 MNHEY, CDR2 SVGAGI. This CDR3 has 15 amino acids. The chain's CDR3 is CASSPGTAYNQPQHF. The CDR3 DNA reads TGTGCCAGCAGTCCCGGGACAGCGTATAATCAGCCCCAGCATTTT.

This clone has more than one count but fewer than ten. This sequence joins TRBV7-3 and TRBJ2-2; D is perhaps TRBD2 (6 bases). The ends were cut back, 0 bases at V and 6 bases at J, with 14 bases in the middle. The germline V gene encodes CDR1 SGHTA and CDR2 FQGTGA. The CDR3 covers 16 residues. CDR3 sequence: CASSLTVNSGPGELFF. CDR3 DNA: TGTGCCAGCAGCTTAACGGTGAATAGCGGCCCCGGGGAGCTGTTTTTT.

The CDR3 sequence is CASSPTVNTEAFF. The CDR3 coding sequence is TGCGCCAGCAGCCCAACGGTGAACACTGAAGCTTTCTTT. This chain connects TRBV4-1 to TRBJ1-1; D is ambiguous. Trimming took 4 bases from V and 0 from J, leaving 6 bases between them. This CDR3 has 13 amino acids. Germline-derived CDR1 and CDR2 are MGHRA and YSYEKL.

The chain joins TRBV6-5 to TRBJ1-2; D not certain. Trimming stripped 5 bases from V and 8 bases from J, with 18 bases between. Germline assignment: CDR1 MNHEY and CDR2 SVGAGI. The CDR3 contains 14 residues. CDR3 in amino acids: CASSPGGVYGGYTF. CDR3 in DNA: TGTGCCAGCAGTCCCGGCGGGGTTTATGGGGGCTACACCTTC.